The 21 T cell receptor beta chains below come from one sample, sequenced in a study of OX40 agonist ivuxolimab in advanced cancers. This table comes from immunoSEQ multiplex PCR, and its TCRdb copy is limited to in-frame clones, with some not included. The table shows some 80,000 clones, with about nine tenths occurring only once. The sample was CD4+ or CD8+ T cells sorted from blood, taken in a trial of the OX40 agonist ivuxolimab. The source of these receptors is an adult with an advanced solid tumor such as melanoma, head and neck, liver or kidney cancer.

The genes are TRBV7-8 and TRBJ1-2; D is unclear. CDR3 size: 13 residues. Germline-derived CDR1 and CDR2 are SGHVS and FQNEAQ. V was pared by 4 bases and J by 5 bases, with 11 bases between. The CDR3 region has the DNA TGTGCCAGCAGCTCATCACGGATGTATGGCTACACCTTC. It is translated as CASSSSRMYGYTF.

On this clone itself: A read error may produce the germline difference seen at one junction end. This chain connects TRBV10-3 to TRBJ1-2, with TRBD1 matching over 12 bases. The CDR3 contains 15 residues. The V gene's germline CDR1 is ENHRY and CDR2 SYGVKD. This chain's CDR3 is CAITRGTGGNYGYTF. The CDR3 bases are TGTGCCATCACTCGAGGGACAGGGGGCAACTACGGCTACACCTTC.

The chain carries TRBV7-2 and TRBJ2-1; 7 bases line up with TRBD2. Trimming removed 3 bases from V and 1 base from J; junction bases left unmatched: 3. CDR3 length: 15 amino acids. Germline V gives CDR1 SGHTA, CDR2 FQGNSA. CDR3 sequence: CASSFSGGSYNEQFF. For the CDR3, the DNA is TGTGCCAGCAGCTTCTCGGGGGGATCCTACAATGAGCAGTTCTTC.

The chain combines TRBV29-1 with TRBJ1-1, with D possibly TRBD1 on 6 matching bases. Germline CDR1 and CDR2: SQVTM and ANQGSEA. Trimming removed 7 bases at V and 3 bases at J, with 18 bases between. The CDR3 is 14 residues long. The DNA of the CDR3 is TGCAGCGGAACAGGGATATACTCGGACACTGAAGCTTTCTTT. It specifies CSGTGIYSDTEAFF.

This rearrangement joins TRBV7-6 to TRBJ2-3; D unresolved. Trimming pared 1 base from V and 1 base from J, leaving 6 bases between. There are 14 residues in the CDR3. Germline CDR1 SGHVS, CDR2 FNYEAQ. The CDR3: CASSLGRGTDTQYF. The CDR3 nucleotides are TGTGCCAGCAGCTTAGGCCGGGGCACAGATACGCAGTATTTT.

This chain links TRBV29-1 with TRBJ2-3; maybe TRBD1 (6 bases). The V gene's germline CDR1 is SQVTM and CDR2 ANQGSEA. Trimming stripped 3 bases from V and 4 bases from J, with 11 bases between. The CDR3 is 13 amino acids. Written as DNA, the CDR3 is TGCAGCGTTGACGGCACAGGGCCAGATACGCAGTATTTT. Its translation: CSVDGTGPDTQYF.

This clone was seen once. The chain combines TRBV10-1 with TRBJ2-1; 12 bases map to TRBD2. V was pared by 4 bases and J by 5 bases, with 3 bases of the junction left unmatched. Germline assignment: CDR1 WNHNN and CDR2 SYGVQD (reference sequence). The CDR3 length is 15 residues. The CDR3, as DNA: TGCGCCAGCAGTGGGACTAGCGGGGTTAACAATGAGCAGTTCTTC. It is translated as CASSGTSGVNNEQFF.

The chain uses TRBV18 and TRBJ2-7, with 8 bases aligning to TRBD2. V was pared by 3 bases and J by 0 bases, with 4 bases of the junction left unmatched. Germline CDR1 is KGHSH and CDR2 is LQKENI. The length of the CDR3 is 15 residues. The CDR3 DNA reads TGTGCCAGCTCACCTCGGGAGGGGCTCTCCTACGAGCAGTACTTC. This sequence encodes CASSPREGLSYEQYF.

This clone was seen just once. The V call is TRBV5-4, the J call TRBJ1-1; 7 bases agree with TRBD1. Trimming took 4 bases from V and 5 from J; bases not matched to a gene: 17. The CDR3 runs 17 residues. Looked up from germline, CDR1 is SGHNT and CDR2 is YYREEE (reference sequence). Here the CDR3 DNA reads TGTGCCAGCAGCCTCACGTTTGGGACAGAAGGAATAACTGAAGCTTTCTTT. This sequence encodes CASSLTFGTEGITEAFF.

The V call is TRBV11-2, the J call TRBJ1-5; TRBD1 aligns across 10 bases. Germline V lookup: CDR1 SGHAT, CDR2 FQNNGV. This CDR3 spans 15 amino acids. J gave up 2 bases and V 3 bases, and 1 base lay outside the gene matches. The CDR3 DNA sequence: TGTGCCAGCAGCTTTGGGACAGGGGGCAATCAGCCCCAGCATTTT. It yields the protein CASSFGTGGNQPQHF.

This clone was seen only once. The CDR3 nucleotides read TGTGCCAGCAGCCCCGGCGCAGCTAGCACAGATACGCAGTATTTT. Amino acids: CASSPGAASTDTQYF. The genes are TRBV9 and TRBJ2-3; D is undetermined. V was cut by 4 bases and J by 0 bases, with 12 bases left in between. The CDR3 is 15 amino acids. CDR1 and CDR2 (germline): SGDLS, YYNGEE.

The sample holds one count of this clone. CDR3 loop: CASSQVGPGTGGGDGYTF. DNA for the CDR3: TGCGCCAGCAGCCAAGTGGGTCCCGGGACAGGGGGCGGGGATGGCTACACCTTC. The chain links TRBV4-3 to TRBJ1-2; 12 bases are a match to TRBD1. Germline V gene sequence: CDR1 LGHNA, CDR2 YSLEER. The CDR3 length is 18 residues. With V trimmed by 1 base and J by 6 bases, 12 bases remained unmatched.

V usage is TRBV11-2 and J usage is TRBJ1-1; D unclear. This CDR3 contains 13 residues. V lost 6 bases, J lost 4 bases, and 12 bases lay in between. Germline V lookup: CDR1 SGHAT, CDR2 FQNNGV. The CDR3 coding sequence is TGTGCCAGCAGTTGGATGGAGGGCACTGAAGCTTTCTTT. This encodes CASSWMEGTEAFF.

This chain links TRBV9 with TRBJ1-1; 7 bases line up with TRBD1. CDR1 is SGDLS and CDR2 is YYNGEE in the germline V gene. Unmatched junction bases numbered 4, after V lost 4 bases and J lost 1 base. The CDR3 has 14 amino acids. This CDR3 is CASSSRGGNTEAFF. CDR3 nucleotides: TGTGCCAGCAGCTCCAGGGGGGGGAACACTGAAGCTTTCTTT.

This rearrangement joins TRBV10-3 to TRBJ2-3; 8 bases agree with TRBD1. This CDR3 has 15 residues. Germline V gene sequence: CDR1 ENHRY, CDR2 SYGVKD. Unmatched junction bases numbered 3, after V lost 3 bases and J lost 1 base. CDR3 sequence reads: CAISDRGLGTDTQYF. CDR3 coding DNA: TGTGCCATCAGTGACAGGGGGCTGGGCACAGATACGCAGTATTTT.

V gene TRBV27 combines with J gene TRBJ1-5; D is uncertain. Germline loops: CDR1 MNHEY, CDR2 SMNVEV (reference sequence). V dropped 5 bases and J dropped 9 bases, with 17 bases sitting between them. This CDR3 is 14 amino acids long. The CDR3 is CASSPNPQLRPQHF. For the CDR3, the DNA is TGTGCCAGCAGTCCGAACCCTCAGCTCAGGCCCCAGCATTTT.

V gene TRBV2 combines with J gene TRBJ1-1; D is unclear. This CDR3 spans 12 amino acids. Germline CDR1 SNHLY, CDR2 FYNNEI. With 7 bases removed from V and 0 bases from J, the gap between germline ends came to 6 bases. The CDR3 region is CASTEVNTEAFF. Written as DNA, the CDR3 is TGTGCCAGCACAGAGGTGAACACTGAAGCTTTCTTT.

The V and J genes are TRBV25-1 and TRBJ2-3; 8 nucleotides match TRBD2. The germline CDR1 and CDR2 sequences are MGHDK and SYGVNS. Germline trimming cut 3 bases from V and 2 bases from J; bases unmatched to any gene: 4. The CDR3 is 15 residues long. DNA for the CDR3: TGTGCCAGCAGTGAGCGGGGGGTTATCACAGATACGCAGTATTTT. Its translation is CASSERGVITDTQYF.

The CDR3 reads CASSLFFPSGSYEQYF. CDR3 DNA sequence: TGCGCCAGCAGCTTGTTTTTTCCTAGCGGGAGCTACGAGCAGTACTTC. This sequence joins TRBV5-1 and TRBJ2-7, with 10 bases identical to TRBD2. Losses at the gene ends were 1 base for V and 3 bases for J; bases not matched to a gene: 7. CDR1 and CDR2 (germline): SGHRS, YFSETQ. The CDR3 is made up of 16 amino acids.

The rearrangement uses TRBV2 and TRBJ1-2, with 8 bases fitting TRBD1. The CDR3 loop spans 16 amino acids. Germline-derived CDR1 and CDR2 are SNHLY and FYNNEI. J lost 0 bases, V lost 3 bases, and 6 bases had no gene match. The DNA of the CDR3 is TGTGCCAGCAGTGAGGTCGACAGGGGAGCTAACTATGGCTACACCTTC. The encoded protein is CASSEVDRGANYGYTF.

A few counts support this clone. This rearrangement joins TRBV19 to TRBJ1-5; the D gene is possibly TRBD1 (5 bases). Trimming took 5 bases from V and 1 from J, leaving 12 bases between them. CDR3 length: 15 amino acids. CDR1 and CDR2 (germline): LNHDA, SQIVND (reference sequence). CDR3 region: CASSSPGRSNQPQHF. In nucleotides, the CDR3 is TGTGCCAGTAGTTCCCCGGGACGAAGCAATCAGCCCCAGCATTTT.